The rows below give T cell receptor beta chains drawn from one sample of a study of regulatory T cells in long-lasting Graves disease. Via MiXCR, TCRdb re-called the multiplex PCR reads, giving one row per CDR3 protein. The top ten hold more than 15% of the sample, which has about 620,000 distinct CDR3 sequences, roughly 15% seen once. These data were also reused for a study on T cells in Graves' hyperthyroidism and ophthalmopathy.

Sequences were derived from peripheral blood mononuclear cells (PBMCs), sampled at new diagnosis, from a patient treated with antithyroid drugs. Every receptor here comes from a woman between 25 and 40 years old with Graves disease. The CDR3 runs from the conserved cysteine through the conserved F or W. Part of the rows lack a size; the others show once, few, many or a class for expanded clones.

v_call	clone_size	j_call	cdr3_aa
TRBV6-5	many	TRBJ1-3	CASSYAQGSWNTIYF
TRBV12-3/TRBV12-4	many	TRBJ2-1	CASSLFVKQFF
TRBV5-1	NA	NA	CASSSQGFETQYF
TRBV3-1	many	TRBJ2-7	CASSGGEVSYEQYF
TRBV9	few	TRBJ1-2	CASSVERYGYTF
TRBV20-1	few	TRBJ1-1	CSASEQGSPMNTEAFF
TRBV20-1	few	TRBJ1-1	CSARRIETGNTEAFF
TRBV2	few	TRBJ2-7	CASSELGREFPYEQYF
TRBV28	many	TRBJ2-1	CASSIQPNEQFF
TRBV15	NA	TRBJ1-4	CATGQGWEKLFF
TRBV28	many	TRBJ2-3	CASALSYPPDTQYF
TRBV7-9	few	TRBJ2-7	CASSPDPGGSSYEQYF
TRBV7-9	many	TRBJ1-1	CASSRRQDTEAFF